These 26 T cell receptor beta chains were sequenced from one sample in a study of blood T cell repertoires in COVID-19. This table comes from immunoSEQ multiplex PCR, and its TCRdb copy is limited to in-frame clones, with some not included. The sample has some 460,000 clones; roughly nine tenths are singletons. Sequenced material: PBMCs or T cells enriched from blood (not recorded which). The receptors derive from a woman younger than 30 with acute COVID-19.

This clone was picked up one time. This chain links TRBV18 with TRBJ1-3; 7 bases align to TRBD1. Germline trimming cut 6 bases from V and 0 bases from J; bases unmatched to any gene: 8. The CDR3 sequence is 16 residues long. Per germline, CDR1 KGHSH and CDR2 LQKENI. The CDR3 is CASSRDSLPSGNTIYF. The DNA for the CDR3 is TGTGCCAGCTCGCGGGACAGCTTACCCTCTGGAAACACCATATATTTT. The entire variable domain, with the rest obtained from reference TRBV18 and TRBJ1-3, is as follows: NAGVMQNPRHLVRRRGQEARLRCSPMKGHSHVYWYRQLPEEGLKFMVYLQKENIIDESGMPKERFSAEFPKEGPSILRIQQVVRGDSAAYFCASSRDSLPSGNTIYFGEGSWLTVV.

The V call is TRBV3-1 (or the pseudogene TRBV3-2), the J call TRBJ1-4; 9 nucleotides match TRBD1. V lost 1 base and J lost 3; bases outside the gene matches: 6. The CDR3 covers 17 residues. Germline V lookup: CDR1 LGHDT, CDR2 YNNKEL (reference sequence). The CDR3 sequence is CASSQAGTGSPNEKLFF. In DNA form, the CDR3 reads TGTGCCAGCAGCCAAGCCGGGACAGGGAGTCCTAATGAAAAACTGTTTTTT.

This clone came up once. This chain connects TRBV12-3 or TRBV12-4 to TRBJ2-2, with a tentative D call TRBD1 (6 bases). V dropped 6 bases and J dropped 13 bases, with 18 bases sitting between them. This CDR3 has 13 residues. CDR3 in amino acids: CASSSGVPLGLFF. The CDR3 nucleotides are TGTGCCAGCAGCTCAGGGGTCCCCTTGGGGCTGTTTTTT.

The chain combines TRBV7-8 with TRBJ1-5; D gene ambiguous. Trimming cost V 5 bases and J 0 bases, with 11 bases left between them. The CDR3 is made up of 15 amino acids. The V gene's germline CDR1 is SGHVS and CDR2 FQNEAQ. In DNA form, the CDR3 reads TGTGCCAGCAGCCTCCTCGAGGGTAGCAATCAGCCCCAGCATTTT. The encoded protein is CASSLLEGSNQPQHF.

This chain uses TRBV5-1 with TRBJ2-5; D unresolved. Trimming removed 1 base at V and 2 bases at J, with 9 bases between. Germline V lookup: CDR1 SGHRS, CDR2 YFSETQ. The CDR3 runs 14 residues. The CDR3 loop reads CASSLTVRQETQYF. DNA of the CDR3: TGCGCCAGCAGCTTGACGGTCCGACAAGAGACCCAGTACTTC.

This sequence joins TRBV19 and TRBJ1-5; D remains unclear. This CDR3 has 17 amino acids. CDR1 is LNHDA and CDR2 is SQIVND in the germline V gene (reference sequence). The V gene lost 8 bases and the J gene lost 0 bases, with 20 bases spanning the gap. The CDR3 sequence: CASLKWAQDNSNQPQHF. The CDR3, as DNA: TGTGCCAGTTTGAAATGGGCTCAGGATAATAGCAATCAGCCCCAGCATTTT.

This chain uses TRBV6-1 with TRBJ2-3, with 9 positions matching TRBD2. V dropped 3 bases and J dropped 3; count of bases not matched to a gene: 1. The CDR3 is 14 residues long. CDR1 and CDR2 (germline): MNHNS, SASEGT. As DNA, the CDR3 is TGTGCCAGCAGTGATAGCGGGAGTACAGATACGCAGTATTTT. It translates to CASSDSGSTDTQYF.

The V call is TRBV19, the J call TRBJ2-7; D is undetermined. CDR3 length: 12 residues. Trimming took off 3 bases at V and 2 bases at J, with 5 bases between the two ends. Germline CDR1 reads LNHDA; CDR2 reads SQIVND (reference sequence). The CDR3 loop reads CASSISPYEQYF. For the CDR3, the DNA is TGTGCCAGTAGTATCTCTCCCTACGAGCAGTACTTC.

The chain employs TRBV3-1 (or the pseudogene TRBV3-2) and TRBJ2-7; tentative D call: TRBD1 (5 bases). V lost 0 bases, J lost 4 bases, and 16 bases lay in between. This CDR3 is 16 amino acids long. The germline V gene has CDR1 LGHDT and CDR2 YNNKEL (reference sequence). CDR3 residues: CASSQDHTQGVYEQYF. Here the CDR3 DNA reads TGTGCCAGCAGCCAAGATCATACGCAGGGTGTGTACGAGCAGTACTTC.

The chain carries TRBV4-1 and TRBJ1-2; TRBD1 agrees at 7 bases. This CDR3 is 13 amino acids long. Looked up from germline, CDR1 is MGHRA and CDR2 is YSYEKL. Unmatched junction bases numbered 4, after V lost 6 bases and J lost 3 bases. CDR3 nucleotides: TGCGCCAGCAGGGGACAGCAGGACTATGGCTACACCTTC. It codes for CASRGQQDYGYTF.

This chain joins TRBV5-5 and TRBJ2-5; 9 positions match TRBD2. Germline V gene data show CDR1 as SGHKS and CDR2 as YYEKEE (reference sequence). Trimming took 0 bases from V and 5 from J; bases not matched to a gene: 5. This CDR3 is 15 amino acids long. In DNA, the CDR3 is TGTGCCAGCAGCTTGGTGGCGGGGGGGCCCGAGACCCAGTACTTC. Encoded protein: CASSLVAGGPETQYF.

This clone was seen just once. This rearrangement joins TRBV5-1 to TRBJ1-2; tentative D call: TRBD1 (5 bases). The V end was cut by 0 bases, the J end by 8 bases, with 11 bases between. CDR1 is SGHRS and CDR2 is YFSETQ in the germline V gene. The CDR3 is made up of 13 amino acids. In DNA form, the CDR3 reads TGCGCCAGCAGCTTGGAGGAGGGGCTGGGCTACACCTTC. Amino acids: CASSLEEGLGYTF.

The V call is TRBV6-4, the J call TRBJ1-5; no clear D. V shed 5 bases and J shed 7 bases, with 6 bases lying between them. The germline V gene encodes CDR1 MRHNA and CDR2 SNTAGT. The CDR3 length is 11 residues. The CDR3 nucleotides are TGTGCCAGCAGTCCCCTCCAGCCCCAGCATTTT. This codes for CASSPLQPQHF.

The genes are TRBV5-1 and TRBJ1-5, with D possibly TRBD1 on 6 matching bases. Germline V gene data show CDR1 as SGHRS and CDR2 as YFSETQ. V gave up 6 bases and J gave up 2 bases, with 18 bases separating them. CDR3 length equals 16 residues. The CDR3, as DNA: TGCGCCAGCACCGTCAACAGGGTGGGGGGCAATCAGCCCCAGCATTTT. Translating gives CASTVNRVGGNQPQHF.

The V and J genes are TRBV5-3 and TRBJ1-4, with 7 bases lining up with TRBD1. TRBV5-3 is treated as an ORF (open reading frame) with a function not yet certain. V lost 1 base to trimming and J lost 3 bases; unmatched junction nucleotides: 6. The CDR3 sequence is 16 residues long. CDR3 sequence reads: CARSLRTGAANEKLFF. The DNA for the CDR3 is TGTGCCAGAAGCTTGCGAACAGGGGCGGCTAATGAAAAACTGTTTTTT.

The V and J genes are TRBV7-9 and TRBJ1-1; D ambiguous. Germline V CDR1 and CDR2: SEHNR, FQNEAQ (reference sequence). This CDR3 contains 16 residues. Trimming shortened V by 4 bases and J by 6 bases, and 21 bases separated the two germline ends. Written as DNA, the CDR3 is TGTGCCAGCAGCTCGACTCTTGGGTTAGTGGGAGCTGAAGCTTTCTTT. Its translation: CASSSTLGLVGAEAFF.

The rearrangement joins TRBV7-2 to TRBJ1-6; weak D call: TRBD1 (5 bases). CDR1 SGHTA and CDR2 FQGNSA come from the germline V gene. V dropped 7 bases and J dropped 0 bases, with 22 bases sitting between them. The CDR3 contains 19 residues. CDR3 sequence (DNA): TGTGCCAGCACAACCACCGGGACTAGGGGAAGCTCCTATAATTCACCCCTCCACTTT. Translation gives CASTTTGTRGSSYNSPLHF.

This chain links TRBV19 with TRBJ1-5, with TRBD1 as a possible D gene (5 bases). This CDR3 contains 12 residues. CDR1 LNHDA and CDR2 SQIVND come from the germline V gene (reference sequence). Trimming pared 9 bases from V and 4 bases from J, leaving 10 bases between. The CDR3 coding sequence is TGTGCCAGCACCCAGGGAAATCAGCCCCAGCATTTT. This encodes CASTQGNQPQHF.

This rearrangement joins TRBV24-1 to TRBJ2-2; tentatively, D is TRBD1 (6 bases). Germline V gene data show CDR1 as KGHDR and CDR2 as SFDVKD. This CDR3 comprises 16 residues. V dropped 2 bases and J dropped 3 bases, with 12 bases sitting between them. CDR3 in amino acids: CATSDWVQGDTGELFF. In DNA, the CDR3 is TGTGCCACCAGTGATTGGGTACAGGGTGACACCGGGGAGCTGTTTTTT.

The rearrangement joins TRBV27 to TRBJ2-1, with 9 bases fitting TRBD1. This CDR3 has 12 amino acids. V was pared by 10 bases and J by 8 bases, with 6 bases of the junction left unmatched. Per germline, CDR1 MNHEY and CDR2 SMNVEV (reference sequence). The CDR3 reads CATRDRADEQFF. The CDR3 region has the DNA TGTGCCACCCGGGACAGGGCCGATGAGCAGTTCTTC.

The genes are TRBV28 and TRBJ2-2, with TRBD2 matching over 8 bases. Germline-derived CDR1 and CDR2 are MDHEN and SYDVKM. The J segment lost 7 bases and the V segment lost 2 bases, leaving 9 bases of the junction unmatched. This CDR3 region has 16 residues. This CDR3 is CASSLAAGGVLGELFF. For the CDR3, the DNA is TGTGCCAGCAGTTTAGCGGCGGGAGGAGTACTCGGGGAGCTGTTTTTT. The full variable domain, its missing parts supplied by reference TRBV28 and TRBJ2-2, is DVKVTQSSRYLVKRTGEKVFLECVQDMDHENMFWYRQDPGLGLRLIYFSYDVKMKEKGDIPEGYSVSREKKERFSLILESASTNQTSMYLCASSLAAGGVLGELFFGEGSRLTVL.

For this clone: The sample has other DNA sequences that encode this CDR3 too. This chain links TRBV5-1 with TRBJ1-4; 7 positions agree with TRBD1. Germline V gene sequence: CDR1 SGHRS, CDR2 YFSETQ. V lost 0 bases and J lost 6; bases outside the gene matches: 2. The CDR3 has 14 residues. The DNA of the CDR3 is TGCGCCAGCAGCTTGGGACAGGGCTATGAAAAACTGTTTTTT. Protein: CASSLGQGYEKLFF.

Turning to this clone: Distinct nucleotide sequences in the sample also encode this CDR3. The chain couples TRBV20-1 to TRBJ2-1; D call uncertain. Germline V lookup: CDR1 DFQATT, CDR2 SNEGSKA (reference sequence). The V end was cut by 3 bases, the J end by 7 bases, with 7 bases between. The CDR3 loop spans 11 amino acids. CDR3 sequence: CSASGENEQFF. The CDR3 coding sequence is TGCAGTGCTAGCGGAGAAAATGAGCAGTTCTTC.

The rearrangement joins TRBV28 to TRBJ2-7; no firm D call. V was cut by 3 bases and J by 1 base, with 10 bases left in between. The germline CDR1 and CDR2 sequences are MDHEN and SYDVKM. The CDR3 contains 14 residues. The CDR3 nucleotides read TGTGCCAGCAGTTTTCTGACGCGGTCCTACGAGCAGTACTTC. Its protein is CASSFLTRSYEQYF. The variable domain in full, completed from reference TRBV28 and TRBJ2-7, reads DVKVTQSSRYLVKRTGEKVFLECVQDMDHENMFWYRQDPGLGLRLIYFSYDVKMKEKGDIPEGYSVSREKKERFSLILESASTNQTSMYLCASSFLTRSYEQYFGPGTRLTVT.

Regarding this clone: The sample holds other DNA sequences that translate to the same CDR3. The rearrangement links TRBV29-1 to TRBJ1-5; TRBD1 agrees at 8 bases. V lost 6 bases, J lost 4 bases, and 2 bases stayed unmatched. This CDR3 has 12 residues. The germline V gene encodes CDR1 SQVTM and CDR2 ANQGSEA. In DNA form, the CDR3 reads TGCAGCGTCGGGACAGGAAATCAGCCCCAGCATTTT. This sequence encodes CSVGTGNQPQHF.

The J gene is TRBJ2-7, the V gene TRBV7-8, with D perhaps TRBD1 (6 bases). The CDR3 is made up of 14 amino acids. Trimming cost V 4 bases and J 2 bases, with 12 bases left between them. Looked up from germline, CDR1 is SGHVS and CDR2 is FQNEAQ. The CDR3 DNA reads TGTGCCAGCAGCTCTTACAGGGATCCCTACGAGCAGTACTTC. Translated, it gives CASSSYRDPYEQYF.